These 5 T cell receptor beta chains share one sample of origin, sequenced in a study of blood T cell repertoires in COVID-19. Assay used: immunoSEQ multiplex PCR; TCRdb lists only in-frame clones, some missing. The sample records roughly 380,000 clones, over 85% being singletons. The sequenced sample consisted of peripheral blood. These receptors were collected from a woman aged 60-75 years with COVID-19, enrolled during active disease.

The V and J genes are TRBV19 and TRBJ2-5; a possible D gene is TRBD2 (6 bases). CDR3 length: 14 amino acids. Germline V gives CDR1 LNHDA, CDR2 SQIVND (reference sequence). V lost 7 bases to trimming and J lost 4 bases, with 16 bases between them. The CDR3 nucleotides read TGTGCCAGTAACCAGGCGGGGAGTGGAGAGACCCAGTACTTC. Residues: CASNQAGSGETQYF.

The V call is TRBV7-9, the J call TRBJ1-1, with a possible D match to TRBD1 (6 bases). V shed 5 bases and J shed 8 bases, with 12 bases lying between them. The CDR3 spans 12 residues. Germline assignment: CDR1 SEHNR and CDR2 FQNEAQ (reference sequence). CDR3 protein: CASSPRGLEAFF. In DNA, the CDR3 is TGTGCCAGCAGCCCGAGGGGGTTAGAAGCTTTCTTT.

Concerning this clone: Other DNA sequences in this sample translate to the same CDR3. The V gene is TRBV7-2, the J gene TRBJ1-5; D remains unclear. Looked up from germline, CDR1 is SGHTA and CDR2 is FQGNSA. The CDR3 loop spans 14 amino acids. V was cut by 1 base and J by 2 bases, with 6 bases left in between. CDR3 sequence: CASSLERGNQPQHF. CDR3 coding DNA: TGTGCCAGCAGCTTAGAACGGGGCAATCAGCCCCAGCATTTT.

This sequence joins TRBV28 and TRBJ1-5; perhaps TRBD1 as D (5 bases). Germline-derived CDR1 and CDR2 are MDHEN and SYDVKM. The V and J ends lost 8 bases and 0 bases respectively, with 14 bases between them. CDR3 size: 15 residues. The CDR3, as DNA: TGTGCCAGCCAATCAGGGCGGGGTAGCAATCAGCCCCAGCATTTT. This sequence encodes CASQSGRGSNQPQHF.

CDR3 amino acids: CASGRTGLLNEQFF. The CDR3 coding sequence is TGTGCCAGCGGCCGGACAGGCCTTCTCAATGAGCAGTTCTTC. The rearrangement joins TRBV2 to TRBJ2-1, with 7 positions matching TRBD1. V lost 8 bases, J lost 6 bases, and 10 bases stayed unmatched. CDR3 length: 14 amino acids. Germline assignment: CDR1 SNHLY and CDR2 FYNNEI. Filled out from reference TRBV2 and TRBJ2-1, the complete variable domain reads EPEVTQTPSHQVTQMGQEVILRCVPISNHLYFYWYRQILGQKVEFLVSFYNNEISEKSEIFDDQFSVERPDGSNFTLKIRSTKLEDSAMYFCASGRTGLLNEQFFGPGTRLTVL.